These 18 T cell receptor beta chains were all obtained from the same sample, sequenced in a study of patients and donors after allogeneic stem cell transplantation. A single record per CDR3 protein comes from TCRdb applying MiXCR to the RT-PCR reads. This table holds approximately 140,000 distinct CDR3 sequences, over 30% found once. The sequencing sample was made of blood, either unsorted or a sorted T cell fraction (not recorded which). Receptor source: a human donor who was either an allogeneic HSCT recipient or a stem cell or donor lymphocyte infusion donor (not recorded which). It is not recorded whose cells these are; they may come from a transplant donor.

V gene TRBV6-6 combines with J gene TRBJ1-3; 11 nucleotides align to TRBD1. The V segment lost 6 bases and the J segment 9 bases; nucleotides outside the gene matches: 10. The CDR3 is 15 amino acids. Germline V CDR1 and CDR2: MNHNY, SVGAGI (reference sequence). The CDR3 DNA is TGTGCCAGCAGCAGTCCGGGACAGGGGGGCAGCACCATATATTTT. Its protein is CASSSPGQGGSTIYF.

This CDR3 reads CARGGPGRSVSGANVLTF. The CDR3 bases are TGTGCCAGGGGGGGTCCGGGACGCTCTGTATCTGGGGCCAACGTCCTGACTTTC. The rearrangement links TRBV21-1 to TRBJ2-6; TRBD1 is taken as the D call from the table, unchecked against the DNA. TRBV21-1 is termed a pseudogene. There are 18 residues in the CDR3.

This clonotype came up a few times. The rearrangement joins TRBV12-3 or TRBV12-4 to TRBJ1-5, with TRBD1 as a possible D gene (6 bases). The CDR3 has 14 residues. Between the trimmed V and J ends, which lost 5 bases and 9 bases, there was a span of 17 bases. The CDR3 DNA is TGTGCCAGCAGTCCAGGGGATTTAGCAGGGCCCCAGCATTTT. It yields the protein CASSPGDLAGPQHF.

The CDR3 loop reads CASNSLGQLNTEAFF. CDR3 sequence (DNA): TGTGCCAGCAACTCCCTGGGACAGCTGAACACTGAAGCTTTCTTT. The chain employs TRBV6-5 and TRBJ1-1, with 7 bases lining up with TRBD1. After removal of 7 bases from V and 0 bases from J, the junction contained 8 bases not matched to a gene. The CDR3 is 15 residues long. CDR1 and CDR2 from the germline V gene are MNHEY and SVGAGI.

This clonotype came up a few times. The rearrangement links TRBV9 to TRBJ2-3; possibly TRBD1 or TRBD2 for D (6 bases each). V lost 0 bases and J lost 5, with 13 bases in between. This CDR3 comprises 15 residues. Germline assignment: CDR1 SGDLS and CDR2 YYNGEE. The CDR3 region is CASSVVWGAGDTQYF. CDR3 in DNA: TGTGCCAGCAGCGTAGTCTGGGGGGCCGGAGATACGCAGTATTTT.

V usage is TRBV28 and J usage is TRBJ1-2, with D perhaps matching TRBD1 (6 bases). Looked up from germline, CDR1 is MDHEN and CDR2 is SYDVKM. The CDR3 is made up of 13 amino acids. The V gene lost 2 bases and the J gene lost 5 bases, with 9 bases spanning the gap. Here the CDR3 reads CASSLGGIYGYTF. The DNA for the CDR3 is TGTGCCAGCAGTTTAGGGGGCATTTATGGCTACACCTTC.

This clonotype showed up just a few times. This chain links TRBV4-2 with TRBJ1-6, with unresolved D. Deletions cut 0 bases from V and 5 bases from J, with 5 bases between. CDR3 size: 14 residues. The V gene's germline CDR1 is LGHNA and CDR2 YNFKEQ. The DNA of the CDR3 is TGTGCCAGCAGCCAAGAGACGGATAATTCACCCCTCCACTTT. This codes for CASSQETDNSPLHF.

V and J are TRBV9 and TRBJ2-5, with 12 bases fitting TRBD2. V lost 3 bases to trimming and J lost 4 bases; unmatched junction nucleotides: 4. This CDR3 is 15 amino acids long. Germline CDR1 SGDLS, CDR2 YYNGEE. This chain's CDR3 is CASSALAGGGETQYF. CDR3 coding DNA: TGTGCCAGCAGCGCACTAGCGGGGGGCGGAGAGACCCAGTACTTC. The whole variable domain, remainder taken from reference TRBV9 and TRBJ2-5, is DSGVTQTPKHLITATGQRVTLRCSPRSGDLSVYWYQQSLDQGLQFLIQYYNGEERAKGNILERFSAQQFPDLHSELNLSSLELGDSALYFCASSALAGGGETQYFGPGTRLLVL.

The chain uses TRBV12-3 or TRBV12-4 and TRBJ1-4, with D possibly TRBD1 on 5 matching bases. CDR3 length: 15 residues. Trimming took 6 bases from V and 4 from J, leaving 15 bases between them. The CDR3 reads CASSSDSTINEKLFF. CDR3 DNA: TGTGCCAGCAGCTCAGACAGCACCATTAATGAAAAACTGTTTTTT.

The rearrangement links TRBV7-2 to TRBJ1-2, with D possibly matching TRBD1 (5 bases). The ends were cut back, 2 bases at V and 6 bases at J, with 19 bases in the middle. The CDR3 has 16 residues. CDR1 is SGHTA, CDR2 FQGNSA, per germline. CDR3 sequence: CASSLLGTRVAHGYTF. CDR3 sequence (DNA): TGTGCCAGCAGCTTACTCGGAACCAGGGTAGCGCATGGCTACACCTTC.

For the CDR3, the DNA is TGTGCCACTGACACTCACGACAATCAGCCCCAGCATTTT. Its protein product is CATDTHDNQPQHF. V and J are TRBV2 and TRBJ1-5; no reliable D call. Germline V lookup: CDR1 SNHLY, CDR2 FYNNEI. With 10 bases removed from V and 3 bases from J, the gap between germline ends came to 13 bases. The CDR3 spans 13 residues. Using reference TRBV2 and TRBJ1-5 for the parts outside the CDR3, the full variable domain is EPEVTQTPSHQVTQMGQEVILRCVPISNHLYFYWYRQILGQKVEFLVSFYNNEISEKSEIFDDQFSVERPDGSNFTLKIRSTKLEDSAMYFCATDTHDNQPQHFGDGTRLSIL.

The DNA for the CDR3 is TGTGCCAGCAGAGGGACAGGGAATCAGCCCCAGCATTTT. Protein product: CASRGTGNQPQHF. The rearrangement joins TRBV4-2 to TRBJ1-5, with TRBD1 matching 9 bases. This CDR3 contains 13 residues. The J segment lost 4 bases and the V segment lost 6 bases, leaving 1 base of the junction unmatched. Germline V gene lookup returns CDR1 LGHNA and CDR2 YNFKEQ.

V usage is TRBV28 and J usage is TRBJ1-4; TRBD1 matches at 8 bases. The V and J ends lost 2 bases and 5 bases, in that order; junction bases with no gene match: 4. Germline assignment: CDR1 MDHEN and CDR2 SYDVKM. This CDR3 spans 15 amino acids. The CDR3 DNA sequence: TGTGCCAGCAGTTTACGGACAGGGTTGAATGAAAAACTGTTTTTT. Protein sequence: CASSLRTGLNEKLFF.

J is TRBJ2-1 and V is TRBV4-3; D not resolved. From germline, CDR1 is LGHNA and CDR2 YSLEER. Trimming pared 1 base from V and 10 bases from J, leaving 17 bases between. This CDR3 is built from 15 residues. CDR3 residues: CASSQGRGFVEEQFF. CDR3 DNA sequence: TGCGCCAGCAGCCAAGGAAGAGGATTTGTGGAGGAGCAGTTCTTC.

This clonotype was counted only a few times. The rearrangement links TRBV7-2 to TRBJ1-1; unclear D gene. CDR1 SGHTA and CDR2 FQGNSA come from the germline V gene. CDR3 size: 14 residues. V gave up 5 bases and J gave up 11 bases, with 21 bases separating them. The DNA of the CDR3 is TGTGCCAGCAGCCCATTTCAACCCAAAACAACGGCTTTCTTT. Translated, it gives CASSPFQPKTTAFF.

The rearrangement links TRBV12-3 or TRBV12-4 to TRBJ1-1; D remains ambiguous. The V gene lost 7 bases and the J gene lost 1 base, with 10 bases spanning the gap. The CDR3 extends over 13 amino acids. The CDR3 loop is CASMPGRNTEAFF. In DNA form, the CDR3 reads TGTGCCAGCATGCCGGGCAGGAACACTGAAGCTTTCTTT.

The sample holds a few counts of this clonotype. The CDR3 nucleotides read TGTGCCAGCAGTCTGCTAGCGCCAGGGACCCAGTACTTC. Translation gives CASSLLAPGTQYF. V and J are TRBV12-3 or TRBV12-4 and TRBJ2-5; tentatively, D is TRBD2 (6 bases). V was shortened by 5 bases and J by 7 bases, with 14 bases between the two germline ends. This CDR3 has 13 amino acids.

V usage is TRBV7-9 and J usage is TRBJ1-4, with TRBD1 identical over 7 bases. Germline CDR1 SEHNR, CDR2 FQNEAQ (reference sequence). CDR3 length: 14 amino acids. V shed 7 bases and J 5 bases; nucleotides not matched to a gene: 7. CDR3: CASTQGGENEKLFF. For the CDR3, the DNA is TGTGCCAGCACCCAGGGGGGGGAAAATGAAAAACTGTTTTTT.